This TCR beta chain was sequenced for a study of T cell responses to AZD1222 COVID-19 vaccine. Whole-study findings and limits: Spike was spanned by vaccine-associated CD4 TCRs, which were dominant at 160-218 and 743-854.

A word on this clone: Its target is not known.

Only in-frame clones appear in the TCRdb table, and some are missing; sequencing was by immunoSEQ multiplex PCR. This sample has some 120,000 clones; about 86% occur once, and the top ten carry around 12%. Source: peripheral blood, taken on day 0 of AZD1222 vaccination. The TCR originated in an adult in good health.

The DNA for the CDR3 is TGCGCCAGCAGCTTGACGACAGAGCTTACCTACGAGCAGTACTTC. It is translated as CASSLTTELTYEQYF. This sequence joins TRBV5-1 and TRBJ2-7, with D maybe TRBD1 (5 bases). Trimming left V 1 base short and J 2 bases short, with 13 bases between. Germline V gene sequence: CDR1 SGHRS, CDR2 YFSETQ. The CDR3 extends over 15 amino acids.